Listed below are T cell receptor beta chains from one sample, sequenced in a study of beta chain features in type 1 diabetes. Assay: immunoSEQ multiplex PCR; the TCRdb copy retains only in-frame clones and omits some. The sample contains 310,000 or so clones, 14% to 15% of which appear only once. Sequencing input: naive CD4+ T cells from blood. Receptors were obtained from a man between 18 and 35 years old with type 1 diabetes. Both conserved end residues are part of each CDR3. Fields, in order: clone size, V gene, J gene, D gene, CDR3 protein, CDR3 DNA. D genes are given only for firm matches. The size of a clone is reported for some rows only, either as once, few or many, or as a class for expanded clones.

size: -
V: TRBV28
J: TRBJ1-5
D: TRBD1
CDR3: CASSWSRGYNQPQHF
DNA: TGTGCCAGCAGTTGGTCCAGGGGGTACAATCAGCCCCAGCATTTT

size: -
V: TRBV5-6
J: TRBJ1-1
D: TRBD1
CDR3: CASEPRTGTGDTRTEAFF
DNA: TGTGCCAGCGAGCCACGTACCGGGACAGGGGATACCCGGACTGAAGCTTTCTTT

size: -
V: TRBV2
J: TRBJ1-2
D: -
CDR3: CASRERTTGGYTF
DNA: TGTGCCAGCAGAGAGAGGACTACTGGTGGCTACACCTTC

size: few
V: TRBV7-9
J: TRBJ2-6
D: -
CDR3: CASSLAHGGARGANVLTF
DNA: TGTGCCAGCAGCTTAGCGCATGGGGGCGCCAGGGGGGCCAACGTCCTGACTTTC

size: few
V: TRBV29-1
J: TRBJ1-1
D: -
CDR3: CSVEFPAGGRDTEAFF
DNA: TGCAGCGTTGAATTCCCTGCCGGGGGGCGGGACACTGAAGCTTTCTTT

size: few
V: TRBV29-1
J: TRBJ2-3
D: TRBD2
CDR3: CSVVRTSGTDTQYF
DNA: TGCAGCGTTGTCCGAACTAGCGGCACAGATACGCAGTATTTT

size: few
V: TRBV30
J: TRBJ2-2
D: -
CDR3: CAWNNANTGTGELFF
DNA: TGTGCCTGGAACAACGCGAATACAGGGACCGGGGAGCTGTTTTTT

size: -
V: TRBV7-2
J: TRBJ2-1
D: -
CDR3: CASSPASAPYNEQFF
DNA: TGTGCCAGCAGCCCGGCTAGCGCGCCTTACAATGAGCAGTTCTTC

size: -
V: TRBV29-1
J: TRBJ1-5
D: TRBD1
CDR3: CSARQGNGQPQHF
DNA: TGCAGCGCCCGACAGGGGAACGGTCAGCCCCAGCATTTT

size: few
V: TRBV9
J: TRBJ2-3
D: -
CDR3: CASSRYADTQYF
DNA: TGTGCCAGCAGCCGCTATGCAGATACGCAGTATTTT

size: few
V: TRBV29-1
J: TRBJ2-3
D: TRBD2
CDR3: CSVSTGTRNSDTQYF
DNA: TGCAGCGTTAGCACCGGGACTAGAAACAGCGATACGCAGTATTTT

size: -
V: TRBV9
J: TRBJ2-1
D: TRBD1
CDR3: CASSLRQGAHNEQFF
DNA: TGTGCCAGCAGCTTAAGACAGGGGGCCCACAATGAGCAGTTCTTC

size: -
V: TRBV5-5
J: TRBJ2-5
D: TRBD2
CDR3: CASYPHAGTNGETQYF
DNA: TGTGCCAGCTACCCCCACGCCGGGACTAACGGGGAGACCCAGTACTTC

size: -
V: TRBV7-9
J: TRBJ2-5
D: TRBD2
CDR3: CASSEGGQGSETQYF
DNA: TGTGCCAGCAGCGAGGGAGGGCAGGGAAGCGAGACCCAGTACTTC

size: -
V: TRBV7-2
J: TRBJ2-2
D: -
CDR3: CASSFIGHGELFF
DNA: TGTGCCAGCAGCTTTATCGGTCACGGGGAGCTGTTTTTT

size: few
V: TRBV20-1
J: TRBJ1-1
D: -
CDR3: CTPLGSEAFF
DNA: TGCACCCCGCTGGGGAGTGAAGCTTTCTTT

size: few
V: TRBV5-4
J: TRBJ2-5
D: -
CDR3: CASSYPASVYGETQYF
DNA: TGTGCCAGCAGCTACCCGGCTAGTGTGTATGGAGAGACCCAGTACTTC

size: many
V: TRBV4-3
J: TRBJ2-2
D: TRBD1
CDR3: CASSHDRAGELFF
DNA: TGCGCCAGCAGCCATGACAGGGCCGGGGAGCTGTTTTTT

size: -
V: TRBV6-5
J: TRBJ2-3
D: TRBD1
CDR3: CASGLGQGTDTQYF
DNA: TGTGCCAGCGGGTTGGGACAGGGTACGGATACGCAGTATTTT

size: few
V: TRBV5-4
J: TRBJ1-6
D: -
CDR3: CASSSRWGGNSPLHF
DNA: TGTGCCAGCAGCTCCCGTTGGGGGGGCAATTCACCCCTCCACTTT

size: few
V: TRBV27
J: TRBJ1-5
D: -
CDR3: CASSLTGNQPQHF
DNA: TGTGCCAGCAGTTTAACAGGCAATCAGCCCCAGCATTTT

size: few
V: TRBV18
J: TRBJ1-2
D: TRBD1
CDR3: CASSPPDRAGYGYTF
DNA: TGTGCCAGCTCACCACCCGACAGGGCGGGGTATGGCTACACCTTC

size: -
V: TRBV15
J: TRBJ2-2
D: -
CDR3: CATSRDHGPNTGELFF
DNA: TGTGCCACCAGCAGAGATCATGGGCCGAACACCGGGGAGCTGTTTTTT